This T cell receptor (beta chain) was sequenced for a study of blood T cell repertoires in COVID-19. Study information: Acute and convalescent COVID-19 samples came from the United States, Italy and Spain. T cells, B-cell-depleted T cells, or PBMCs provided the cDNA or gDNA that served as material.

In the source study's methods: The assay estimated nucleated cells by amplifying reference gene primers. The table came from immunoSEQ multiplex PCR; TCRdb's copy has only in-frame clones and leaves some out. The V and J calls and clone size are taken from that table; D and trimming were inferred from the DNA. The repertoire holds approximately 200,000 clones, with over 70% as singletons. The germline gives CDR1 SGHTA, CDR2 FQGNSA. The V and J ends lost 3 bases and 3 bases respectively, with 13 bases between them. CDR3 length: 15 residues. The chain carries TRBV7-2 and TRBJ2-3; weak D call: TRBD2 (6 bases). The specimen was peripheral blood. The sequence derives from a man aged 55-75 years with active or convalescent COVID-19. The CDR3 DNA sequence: TGTGCCAGCAGCTTGAGTGGAGCGGGTACAGATACGCAGTATTTT. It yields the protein CASSLSGAGTDTQYF.